The clone carrying this TCR beta chain was counted between two and nine times. Its cognate antigen is unknown. These data come from a study of metastatic and nonmetastatic thyroid tumors. About the research overall: The authors compared repertoires across blood and tumor or nodule tissue from malignant and benign thyroid patients. Study-level points and caveats: The study reportedly found significantly higher TCR beta diversity in malignant thyroid tumors than benign nodules, in blood and tumor.

Patients underwent thyroid surgery, and none had received any treatment before it. Study processing details: Researchers built a distant-metastasis classifier for papillary thyroid cancer that drew on CDR3 differences across clinicopathological groups. TCRdb ran MiXCR on the PCR reads. In this record, the V and J calls reflect TCRdb's handling and not the investigators' own analysis. The sample includes roughly 4,100 clones, 35% to 45% of them seen just once. The specimen was tumor tissue. This receptor was identified in a female donor with papillary thyroid cancer or a benign thyroid nodule (not recorded which). Some clones in this sample may be carry-over from other donors' samples.

Here the CDR3 DNA reads TGTGCCAGCAGTCGCCCATTTGGAGACTATGAGCAGTTCTTC. Protein: CASSRPFGDYEQFF. This chain uses TRBV6-2 or TRBV6-3 with TRBJ2-1; no firm D call. Germline V gene lookup returns CDR1 MNHEY and CDR2 SVGEGT. Between the trimmed V and J ends, which lost 5 bases and 8 bases, there was a span of 16 bases. The CDR3 extends over 14 amino acids.